The 32 T cell receptor beta chains given below trace back to one sample, sequenced in a study of blood T cell repertoires in COVID-19. The assay was immunoSEQ multiplex PCR, and TCRdb's table has in-frame clones only and misses some. The sample has 330,000 or so clones, approximately 89% seen once. The specimen was PBMCs or T cells enriched from blood (not recorded which). These TCRs come from a man in his thirties or forties who had recovered from COVID-19.

The chain couples TRBV6-5 to TRBJ1-2; D uncertain. V was clipped by 3 bases and J by 3 bases, with 8 bases between them. In germline, CDR1 is MNHEY, CDR2 SVGAGI. The CDR3 totals 13 residues. CDR3 region: CASSYGLDYGYTF. The CDR3, as DNA: TGTGCCAGCAGTTATGGCCTAGACTATGGCTACACCTTC.

The V gene is TRBV25-1, the J gene TRBJ1-2, with D tentatively TRBD1 (6 bases). This CDR3 contains 14 residues. Trimming left V 2 bases short and J 3 bases short, with 10 bases between. Looked up from germline, CDR1 is MGHDK and CDR2 is SYGVNS. CDR3 sequence (DNA): TGTGCCAGCAGTGAAAACACAGGGCACTATGGCTACACCTTC. It specifies CASSENTGHYGYTF.

This chain connects TRBV11-2 to TRBJ1-6; 9 nucleotides match TRBD1. Germline V gives CDR1 SGHAT, CDR2 FQNNGV. The CDR3 consists of 14 residues. With V trimmed by 6 bases and J by 14 bases, 11 bases remained unmatched. The CDR3 DNA reads as TGTGCCAGCAGTTCTGGGACAGGGAAATTATCCCTCCACTTT. Its protein is CASSSGTGKLSLHF. The full variable domain, completed using reference TRBV11-2 and TRBJ1-6, is EAGVAQSPRYKIIEKRQSVAFWCNPISGHATLYWYQQILGQGPKLLIQFQNNGVVDDSQLPKDRFSAERLKGVDSTLKIQPAKLEDSAVYLCASSSGTGKLSLHFGNGTRLTVT.

The CDR3 DNA reads as TGTGCCAGCAGCTCCTACAGGACGGATAATTCACCCCTCCACTTT. Protein sequence: CASSSYRTDNSPLHF. The chain carries TRBV7-9 and TRBJ1-6; tentative D call: TRBD1 (5 bases). Germline CDR1 reads SEHNR; CDR2 reads FQNEAQ (reference sequence). This CDR3 spans 15 amino acids. V was trimmed by 4 bases and J by 5 bases, leaving 12 bases between them.

The chain joins TRBV2 to TRBJ1-5; the D gene is possibly TRBD1 (6 bases). The V gene's germline CDR1 is SNHLY and CDR2 FYNNEI. Trimming removed 0 bases from V and 0 bases from J, with 9 bases in between. This CDR3 comprises 16 residues. The DNA for the CDR3 is TGTGCCAGCAGTGAAGCGAGGACAGCTAGCAATCAGCCCCAGCATTTT. This translates into CASSEARTASNQPQHF.

This chain connects TRBV28 to TRBJ1-5; 9 bases agree with TRBD1. The junction had 7 bases not matched to a gene; V was cut back by 4 bases and J by 6 bases. CDR1 is MDHEN, CDR2 SYDVKM, per germline. The CDR3 runs 15 residues. CDR3 coding DNA: TGTGCCAGCAGTTCCGGGACAGGGAGGGGTCAGCCCCAGCATTTT. It codes for CASSSGTGRGQPQHF.

This clone was observed once. The chain is built from TRBV7-9 and TRBJ1-1; 9 bases line up with TRBD1. Germline assignment: CDR1 SEHNR and CDR2 FQNEAQ (reference sequence). V was clipped by 2 bases and J by 4 bases; unmatched bases: 5. The CDR3 runs 15 residues. CDR3 protein: CASSLIQTGGTEAFF. The CDR3 coding sequence is TGTGCCAGCAGCTTAATCCAGACAGGGGGCACTGAAGCTTTCTTT.

There are a few counts of this clone. V is TRBV5-6 and J is TRBJ1-4, with 12 bases matching TRBD1. CDR1 is SGHDT, CDR2 YYEEEE, per germline. This CDR3 region has 15 residues. Germline trimming cut 2 bases from V and 8 bases from J; bases unmatched to any gene: 4. The CDR3 DNA reads TGTGCCAGCAGCTTATCTGGGACAGGGGGCGAAAAACTGTTTTTT. This encodes CASSLSGTGGEKLFF.

This chain uses TRBV14 with TRBJ2-1, with D perhaps TRBD2 (7 bases). The CDR3 totals 15 residues. Per germline, CDR1 SGHDN and CDR2 FVKESK. Trimming shortened V by 4 bases and J by 6 bases, and 16 bases separated the two germline ends. CDR3 coding DNA: TGTGCCAGCAGCCTTTTCCGGGGGGCCGGCAATGAGCAGTTCTTC. Translation: CASSLFRGAGNEQFF.

The CDR3 spells CASSLEGGTEAFF. In nucleotides, the CDR3 is TGCGCCAGCAGCTTGGAAGGGGGCACTGAAGCTTTCTTT. The rearrangement links TRBV5-1 to TRBJ1-1; a weak D match, TRBD1 (6 bases). V gave up 0 bases and J gave up 4 bases, with 7 bases separating them. The length of the CDR3 is 13 residues. The germline V gene encodes CDR1 SGHRS and CDR2 YFSETQ.

The chain recombines TRBV13 with TRBJ1-1; a weak D match, TRBD1 (5 bases). The CDR3 loop spans 12 amino acids. Trimming took 0 bases from V and 8 from J, leaving 7 bases between them. Per germline, CDR1 PRHDT and CDR2 FYEKMQ (reference sequence). CDR3 region: CASSLGKGEAFF. The CDR3 DNA sequence: TGTGCCAGCAGCTTAGGCAAGGGGGAAGCTTTCTTT. The whole variable domain, remainder taken from reference TRBV13 and TRBJ1-1, is AAGVIQSPRHLIKEKRETATLKCYPIPRHDTVYWYQQGPGQDPQFLISFYEKMQSDKGSIPDRFSAQQFSDYHSELNMSSLELGDSALYFCASSLGKGEAFFGQGTRLTVV.

The chain couples TRBV28 to TRBJ1-2; 10 bases match TRBD1. There are 16 residues in the CDR3. The junction had 5 bases not matched to a gene; V was cut back by 0 bases and J by 4 bases. CDR1 MDHEN and CDR2 SYDVKM come from the germline V gene. The CDR3: CASSLWGTGVFYGYTF. In DNA form, the CDR3 reads TGTGCCAGCAGTTTATGGGGGACAGGGGTTTTCTATGGCTACACCTTC.

The chain links TRBV20-1 to TRBJ2-7; possibly TRBD1 for D (5 bases). V was clipped by 3 bases and J by 6 bases, with 9 bases between them. Germline V gene lookup returns CDR1 DFQATT and CDR2 SNEGSKA (reference sequence). This CDR3 is built from 11 residues. The CDR3 DNA is TGCAGTGCTAGTTGGACACCCGAGCAGTACTTC. It is translated as CSASWTPEQYF.

This rearrangement joins TRBV7-8 to TRBJ2-7, with 10 nucleotides matching TRBD1. Germline loops: CDR1 SGHVS, CDR2 FQNEAQ. Trimming cost V 6 bases and J 6 bases; bases outside gene matches: 14. This CDR3 is built from 16 residues. The CDR3 reads CASRSASTGGLSEQYF. Here the CDR3 DNA reads TGTGCCAGCAGGTCAGCCTCGACAGGGGGCTTGAGCGAGCAGTACTTC.

V and J are TRBV27 and TRBJ1-6, with TRBD1 as a possible D gene (5 bases). The germline gives CDR1 MNHEY, CDR2 SMNVEV (reference sequence). This CDR3 contains 14 residues. Between the trimmed V and J ends, which lost 6 bases and 7 bases, there was a span of 13 bases. The CDR3 spells CASRTGTNNSPLHF. For the CDR3, the DNA is TGTGCCAGCAGAACCGGGACTAACAATTCACCCCTCCACTTT.

V usage is TRBV4-1 and J usage is TRBJ1-1; 8 bases are shared with TRBD1. CDR3 size: 15 residues. V trimming: 1 base; J trimming: 6 bases; junction bases outside the gene matches: 7. Germline V lookup: CDR1 MGHRA, CDR2 YSYEKL. CDR3 nucleotide sequence: TGCGCCAGCAGCCAAGGGTCGGTCAGGGGGCCTGAAGCTTTCTTT. Its translation is CASSQGSVRGPEAFF.

This clone was seen only a few times. The rearrangement links TRBV20-1 to TRBJ1-6, with 8 bases aligning to TRBD1. V was clipped by 7 bases and J by 15 bases; unmatched bases: 8. CDR1 and CDR2 from the germline V gene are DFQATT and SNEGSKA (reference sequence). CDR3 length equals 11 residues. The CDR3 DNA reads TGCAGTGGACGGACAGGGATGGTCCTCCACTTT. Translated: CSGRTGMVLHF.

CDR3 region: CASRPPAGELFF. Written as DNA, the CDR3 is TGTGCCAGCAGGCCTCCAGCCGGGGAGCTGTTTTTT. The chain employs TRBV6-5 and TRBJ2-2, with D unclear. Trimming left V 6 bases short and J 6 bases short, with 8 bases between. Per the germline V gene, CDR1 is MNHEY and CDR2 is SVGAGI. CDR3 length: 12 amino acids.

The CDR3 nucleotides are TGCGCCAGCAGCGCCAGGGGTGGCACCGGGGAGCTGTTTTTT. Translating it yields CASSARGGTGELFF. The rearrangement joins TRBV5-1 to TRBJ2-2; possible D gene TRBD1, 6 bases. V lost 4 bases and J 4 bases, leaving 11 bases between the germline ends. The CDR3 is 14 amino acids. The germline CDR1 and CDR2 sequences are SGHRS and YFSETQ.

In DNA form, the CDR3 reads TGTGCCAGCAGTCTGGGGGGTCAGCCCCAGCATTTT. Residues: CASSLGGQPQHF. V usage is TRBV3-1 (or the pseudogene TRBV3-2) and J usage is TRBJ1-5; possible D gene TRBD1, 5 bases. CDR1 LGHDT and CDR2 YNNKEL come from the germline V gene (reference sequence). Trimming removed 6 bases from V and 6 bases from J, with 9 bases in between. This CDR3 comprises 12 residues.

The CDR3 DNA reads TGTGCCAGCAGCTTAGGGGGACAGGGGATCAAAAGTTCCTACGAGCAGTACTTC. Its protein is CASSLGGQGIKSSYEQYF. The chain recombines TRBV11-2 with TRBJ2-7, with TRBD1 matching over 10 bases. The trim removed 1 base at V and 1 base at J, leaving 10 bases unmatched. CDR1 is SGHAT and CDR2 is FQNNGV in the germline V gene. The CDR3 runs 18 residues.

The V call is TRBV28, the J call TRBJ1-3; a weak D match, TRBD1 (6 bases). Trimming left V 3 bases short and J 5 bases short, with 14 bases between. Germline CDR1 is MDHEN and CDR2 is SYDVKM. The CDR3 sequence is 15 residues long. DNA for the CDR3: TGTGCCAGCAGTTTCCCACAGGGTTTGAGAAACACCATATATTTT. It codes for CASSFPQGLRNTIYF.

The J gene is TRBJ1-1, the V gene TRBV7-2, with D maybe TRBD1 (5 bases). CDR1 and CDR2 (germline): SGHTA, FQGNSA. V lost 5 bases to trimming and J lost 0 bases, with 7 bases between them. The CDR3 loop spans 13 amino acids. CDR3 region: CASSRQMNTEAFF. CDR3 in DNA: TGTGCCAGCAGCCGACAGATGAACACTGAAGCTTTCTTT.

A few counts support this clone. The V gene is TRBV18, the J gene TRBJ2-1; perhaps TRBD1 as D (5 bases). The CDR3 length is 12 residues. The germline gives CDR1 KGHSH, CDR2 LQKENI. V was shortened by 4 bases and J by 7 bases, with 8 bases between the two germline ends. CDR3 sequence (DNA): TGTGCCAGCTCACAGCAGGGAAATGAGCAGTTCTTC. This sequence encodes CASSQQGNEQFF.

The rearrangement links TRBV29-1 to TRBJ1-1, with TRBD1 matching 7 bases. The V gene's germline CDR1 is SQVTM and CDR2 ANQGSEA. CDR3 length equals 12 residues. Trimming took 6 bases from V and 5 from J; bases not matched to a gene: 6. The CDR3 DNA reads TGCAGCGTCGAGGGGGCCCTGACTGAAGCTTTCTTT. Protein product: CSVEGALTEAFF. The whole variable domain, filled in from reference TRBV29-1 and TRBJ1-1, reads SAVISQKPSRDICQRGTSLTIQCQVDSQVTMMFWYRQQPGQSLTLIATANQGSEATYESGFVIDKFPISRPNLTFSTLTVSNMSPEDSSIYLCSVEGALTEAFFGQGTRLTVV.

The rearrangement joins TRBV2 to TRBJ2-1; tentative D call: TRBD1 (5 bases). Trimming left V 3 bases short and J 12 bases short, with 15 bases between. There are 13 residues in the CDR3. The germline V gene has CDR1 SNHLY and CDR2 FYNNEI. The CDR3 reads CASSDREQAVQFF. In DNA form, the CDR3 reads TGTGCCAGCAGTGACAGGGAACAGGCCGTGCAGTTCTTC.

The CDR3 loop reads CASSPGRGYEQYF. The CDR3 DNA follows: TGCGCCAGCAGCCCGGGCAGGGGTTACGAGCAGTACTTC. The rearrangement uses TRBV5-1 and TRBJ2-7, with D possibly being TRBD1 (6 bases). V was trimmed by 4 bases and J by 4 bases, leaving 12 bases between them. This CDR3 is built from 13 residues. The germline gives CDR1 SGHRS, CDR2 YFSETQ.

In this sample, this clone turned up a few times. The rearrangement joins TRBV7-3 to TRBJ1-1; D not resolved. The CDR3 has 13 residues. Deletions cut 3 bases from V and 1 base from J, with 6 bases between. Looked up from germline, CDR1 is SGHTA and CDR2 is FQGTGA. The CDR3 DNA reads TGTGCCAGCAGCTTTGGCAGGAACACTGAAGCTTTCTTT. It encodes CASSFGRNTEAFF.

The chain uses TRBV5-1 and TRBJ1-1, with D possibly being TRBD1 (6 bases). The CDR3 runs to 15 residues. With 2 bases removed from V and 1 base from J, the gap between germline ends came to 12 bases. Germline CDR1 SGHRS, CDR2 YFSETQ. This CDR3 is CASSFGGVRNTEAFF. CDR3 bases: TGCGCCAGCAGCTTTGGGGGCGTTAGGAACACTGAAGCTTTCTTT.

This chain joins TRBV7-2 and TRBJ1-6, with D possibly TRBD1 on 5 matching bases. Germline V lookup: CDR1 SGHTA, CDR2 FQGNSA. Trimming left V 2 bases short and J 7 bases short, with 18 bases between. The CDR3 length is 17 residues. The CDR3 DNA is TGTGCCAGCAGCTTAATCAGGGCTACCCCCACCAATTCACCCCTCCACTTT. Protein sequence: CASSLIRATPTNSPLHF.

The chain couples TRBV19 to TRBJ2-7, with TRBD2 matching 9 bases. Germline CDR1 is LNHDA and CDR2 is SQIVND (reference sequence). V shed 3 bases and J 9 bases; nucleotides not matched to a gene: 6. This CDR3 spans 13 amino acids. In nucleotides, the CDR3 is TGTGCCAGTAGTATCGGACTAGCGTCGGGGCAGTACTTC. It specifies CASSIGLASGQYF.

This chain connects TRBV29-1 to TRBJ2-7; D remains unclear. The CDR3 has 11 amino acids. V lost 7 bases to trimming and J lost 6 bases, with 13 bases between them. Germline assignment: CDR1 SQVTM and CDR2 ANQGSEA. CDR3 sequence (DNA): TGCAGCGCCACCTCTTCGGGCGAGCAGTACTTC. Protein product: CSATSSGEQYF.